These 10 T cell receptor beta chains were sequenced from one sample in a study of a mutant IDH1 vaccine in newly diagnosed glioma. Time point defined: week 35, safety follow-up. Every single dose of the vaccine, 300 ug of mutant IDH1 20-mer peptide, came with topical imiquimod. Antigens for these TCRs are unknown. Clones were sequenced by immunoSEQ multiplex PCR, and TCRdb holds only the in-frame ones, with some missing. The data contain about 54,000 clones, roughly 84% of them singletons. The specimen comprised PBMCs, sampled from a glioma patient whose treatment included an IDH1 peptide vaccine. These receptors were obtained from a woman aged 18-29 years with glioma.

This chain joins TRBV5-6 and TRBJ2-1, with 7 bases matching TRBD2. Germline V CDR1 and CDR2: SGHDT, YYEEEE. Losses at the gene ends were 7 bases for V and 6 bases for J; bases not matched to a gene: 10. The CDR3 sequence is 14 residues long. CDR3 amino acids: CASLQPGEGNEQFF. CDR3 nucleotide sequence: TGTGCCAGCCTCCAACCGGGGGAGGGCAATGAGCAGTTCTTC.

The J gene is TRBJ2-3, the V gene TRBV5-1, with 11 bases aligning to TRBD1. CDR3 size: 15 residues. From germline, CDR1 is SGHRS and CDR2 YFSETQ. The ends lost 2 bases at V and 5 bases at J; junction bases unmatched: 4. The CDR3, as DNA: TGCGCCAGCAGCTTCTCCGGGACAGGGGGAGATACGCAGTATTTT. It codes for CASSFSGTGGDTQYF.

V gene TRBV5-1 combines with J gene TRBJ2-7, with 10 bases fitting TRBD2. The CDR3 is 14 amino acids. The germline V gene encodes CDR1 SGHRS and CDR2 YFSETQ. J lost 2 bases, V lost 6 bases, and 5 bases had no gene match. CDR3 loop: CASTRTSGAYEQYF. In DNA form, the CDR3 reads TGCGCCAGCACCCGGACTAGCGGAGCCTACGAGCAGTACTTC.

This chain links TRBV7-3 with TRBJ1-1, with 8 bases lining up with TRBD1. The CDR3 consists of 14 residues. Germline V CDR1 and CDR2: SGHTA, FQGTGA. With V trimmed by 3 bases and J by 4 bases, 4 bases remained unmatched. The CDR3 sequence: CASSFGQGGTEAFF. CDR3 coding DNA: TGTGCCAGCAGCTTCGGACAGGGTGGCACTGAAGCTTTCTTT. Full variable domain (rest looked up from reference TRBV7-3 and TRBJ1-1): GAGVSQTPSNKVTEKGKYVELRCDPISGHTALYWYRQSLGQGPEFLIYFQGTGAADDSGLPNDRFFAVRPEGSVSTLKIQRTERGDSAVYLCASSFGQGGTEAFFGQGTRLTVV.

The chain joins TRBV19 to TRBJ1-2; no clear D gene. This CDR3 spans 13 amino acids. Germline CDR1 reads LNHDA; CDR2 reads SQIVND (reference sequence). Trimming took 6 bases from V and 8 from J, leaving 16 bases between them. Written as DNA, the CDR3 is TGTGCCAGTAGGGCCTCCGTCGGAGGGGGCTACACCTTC. It encodes CASRASVGGGYTF.

The chain joins TRBV27 to TRBJ2-7; D perhaps matches TRBD2 (5 bases). Germline V gene lookup returns CDR1 MNHEY and CDR2 SMNVEV (reference sequence). The CDR3 contains 15 residues. V was cut by 5 bases and J by 2 bases, with 16 bases left in between. This CDR3 is CASSADGMRPYEQYF. CDR3 nucleotide sequence: TGTGCCAGCAGTGCGGACGGGATGCGGCCCTACGAGCAGTACTTC.

The V and J genes are TRBV30 and TRBJ2-5, with TRBD2 matching over 14 bases. Germline V lookup: CDR1 GTSNPN, CDR2 SVGIG (reference sequence). CDR3 size: 15 residues. Trimming removed 4 bases from V and 5 bases from J; junction bases left unmatched: 6. CDR3 amino acids: CAWTGTSGRGETQYF. The CDR3, as DNA: TGTGCCTGGACAGGGACTAGCGGGAGAGGTGAGACCCAGTACTTC.

On this clone itself: The germline gene is not matched at one end of the junction; a read error may be the cause. This rearrangement joins TRBV7-9 to TRBJ1-1; D gene ambiguous. Germline CDR1 SEHNR, CDR2 FQNEAQ (reference sequence). CDR3 length equals 13 residues. CDR3 loop: CASSLGSPIETFF. In nucleotides, the CDR3 is TGTGCCAGCAGCTTGGGAAGTCCCATTGAAACTTTCTTT. The full variable domain, completed using reference TRBV7-9 and TRBJ1-1, is DTGVSQNPRHKITKRGQNVTFRCDPISEHNRLYWYRQTLGQGPEFLTYFQNEAQLEKSRLLSDRFSAERPKGSFSTLEIQRTEQGDSAMYLCASSLGSPIETFFGQGTRLTVV.

V usage is TRBV6-5 and J usage is TRBJ2-7, with D perhaps matching TRBD1 (6 bases). The germline V and J ends were trimmed by 6 bases and 5 bases, with 20 bases remaining between them. Germline values: CDR1 MNHEY, CDR2 SVGAGI. The CDR3 contains 15 residues. CDR3 residues: CASRDSRGSKDEQYF. DNA of the CDR3: TGTGCCAGCAGGGACTCCAGGGGAAGTAAGGACGAGCAGTACTTC.

This clone was seen only a few times. The rearrangement links TRBV29-1 to TRBJ2-2; D is unclear. The CDR3 is 14 amino acids. Germline CDR1 reads SQVTM; CDR2 reads ANQGSEA. Trimming took off 7 bases at V and 2 bases at J, with 14 bases between the two ends. CDR3 coding DNA: TGCAGCGGGAGAGGACGGATTAACACCGGGGAGCTGTTTTTT. This codes for CSGRGRINTGELFF.